Each of the 27 T cell receptor beta chains below was sequenced from the same sample in a study of blood T cell repertoires in COVID-19. Assay: immunoSEQ multiplex PCR; the TCRdb copy retains only in-frame clones and omits some. This table holds about 380,000 clones, over 75% found once. Sequenced input: PBMCs or T cells enriched from blood (not recorded which). Every receptor here comes from a man aged 25-45 years who had recovered from COVID-19.

The chain uses TRBV9 and TRBJ1-5, with a possible D match to TRBD1 (5 bases). Germline loops: CDR1 SGDLS, CDR2 YYNGEE. Trimming stripped 0 bases from V and 8 bases from J, with 15 bases between. The CDR3 spans 15 residues. CDR3 nucleotide sequence: TGTGCCAGCAGCGTAGGGGGGGGAGGTCTGGAGCCCCAGCATTTT. Translation gives CASSVGGGGLEPQHF. Filled out from reference TRBV9 and TRBJ1-5, the complete variable domain reads DSGVTQTPKHLITATGQRVTLRCSPRSGDLSVYWYQQSLDQGLQFLIQYYNGEERAKGNILERFSAQQFPDLHSELNLSSLELGDSALYFCASSVGGGGLEPQHFGDGTRLSIL.

J is TRBJ1-2 and V is TRBV30; D perhaps matches TRBD1 (6 bases). The germline gives CDR1 GTSNPN, CDR2 SVGIG (reference sequence). CDR3 length equals 10 residues. Trimming removed 5 bases from V and 8 bases from J, with 9 bases in between. The CDR3: CAWRRGGYTF. CDR3 DNA: TGTGCCTGGCGAAGGGGGGGCTACACCTTC.

The chain employs TRBV6-6 and TRBJ1-3, with 7 bases matching TRBD1. Per germline, CDR1 MNHNY and CDR2 SVGAGI (reference sequence). Losses at the gene ends were 5 bases for V and 0 bases for J; bases not matched to a gene: 10. The CDR3 has 17 residues. The CDR3 loop reads CASSPVDRSYSGNTIYF. The CDR3 region has the DNA TGTGCCAGCAGTCCCGTGGACAGGAGCTACTCTGGAAACACCATATATTTT.

This chain joins TRBV9 and TRBJ1-5, with D possibly being TRBD1 (5 bases). CDR1 SGDLS and CDR2 YYNGEE come from the germline V gene. V lost 5 bases and J lost 4, with 16 bases in between. CDR3 length: 15 residues. The CDR3 nucleotides read TGTGCCAGCAGTCGGACGGGGGGGACTAATCAGCCCCAGCATTTT. This sequence encodes CASSRTGGTNQPQHF.

This clone was counted a single time. Other DNA sequences within the sample encode an identical CDR3. This chain links TRBV18 with TRBJ1-2; TRBD1 matches 8 bases. With 2 bases clipped from V and 6 bases from J, the junction kept 2 bases outside the gene matches. Germline values: CDR1 KGHSH, CDR2 LQKENI. The CDR3 contains 13 residues. The CDR3 here is CASSPDRGNGYTF. The CDR3, as DNA: TGTGCCAGCTCACCAGACAGGGGAAATGGCTACACCTTC.

V usage is TRBV29-1 and J usage is TRBJ1-2, with 12 positions matching TRBD1. The CDR3 has 17 residues. CDR1 SQVTM and CDR2 ANQGSEA come from the germline V gene. V lost 6 bases and J lost 7; bases outside the gene matches: 18. CDR3: CSVTETSPGQGARGYTF. The CDR3 DNA reads TGCAGCGTGACCGAAACTTCCCCGGGACAGGGGGCGCGTGGCTACACCTTC.

The gene calls are TRBV25-1 and TRBJ2-7; D is perhaps TRBD2 (9 bases). Germline V gene data show CDR1 as MGHDK and CDR2 as SYGVNS. This CDR3 spans 18 amino acids. The V and J ends lost 2 bases and 10 bases respectively, with 30 bases between them. The CDR3 coding sequence is TGTGCCAGCAGTGAACCCCGCACAGCCCGCGGGGGGGACAGGCGTCAGTACTTC. Translated, it gives CASSEPRTARGGDRRQYF.

The V and J genes are TRBV19 and TRBJ1-4; D ambiguous. V lost 6 bases and J lost 10, with 15 bases in between. This CDR3 has 13 amino acids. From germline, CDR1 is LNHDA and CDR2 SQIVND (reference sequence). The DNA of the CDR3 is TGTGCCAGTAGGGAGGGCGGGGAAGGAAAACTGTTTTTT. It translates to CASREGGEGKLFF.

V usage is TRBV7-8 and J usage is TRBJ2-1, with 7 nucleotides matching TRBD1. Germline V CDR1 and CDR2: SGHVS, FQNEAQ. The V segment lost 2 bases and the J segment 3 bases; nucleotides outside the gene matches: 4. This CDR3 contains 15 residues. CDR3 DNA sequence: TGTGCCAGCAGCTTAACAGGGGACCACTACAATGAGCAGTTCTTC. Residues: CASSLTGDHYNEQFF.

The rearrangement uses TRBV5-5 and TRBJ1-4, with unresolved D. V lost 4 bases, J lost 12 bases, and 13 bases lay in between. CDR3 size: 12 residues. Germline V lookup: CDR1 SGHKS, CDR2 YYEKEE (reference sequence). The CDR3 is CASSQTTAELFF. DNA of the CDR3: TGTGCCAGCAGCCAAACGACTGCCGAACTGTTTTTT.

The rearrangement uses TRBV4-2 and TRBJ1-1; no clear D gene. The V gene lost 0 bases and the J gene lost 9 bases, with 11 bases spanning the gap. Germline CDR1 is LGHNA and CDR2 is YNFKEQ. The CDR3 has 13 amino acids. CDR3 protein: CASSQDHGDQAFF. The CDR3 nucleotides are TGTGCCAGCAGCCAAGATCACGGGGATCAAGCTTTCTTT.

The sample holds one count of this clone. The chain links TRBV3-1 (or the pseudogene TRBV3-2) to TRBJ1-1; 8 nucleotides align to TRBD1. The germline V gene encodes CDR1 LGHDT and CDR2 YNNKEL (reference sequence). This CDR3 region has 14 residues. J lost 6 bases, V lost 3 bases, and 6 bases had no gene match. CDR3 sequence: CASSQDRVDPEAFF. The CDR3 DNA sequence: TGTGCCAGCAGCCAGGACAGGGTGGATCCTGAAGCTTTCTTT.

The chain combines TRBV25-1 with TRBJ1-3; D may be TRBD1 (6 bases). V dropped 1 base and J dropped 8 bases, with 15 bases sitting between them. Germline V gene lookup returns CDR1 MGHDK and CDR2 SYGVNS. The CDR3 loop spans 15 amino acids. CDR3 nucleotides: TGTGCCAGCAGTGAATTCGGGGGGCTGGGAGACACCATATATTTT. Protein: CASSEFGGLGDTIYF.

The chain uses TRBV12-3 or TRBV12-4 and TRBJ1-2; the D gene is possibly TRBD1 (5 bases). Trimming removed 5 bases from V and 4 bases from J, with 8 bases in between. The CDR3 sequence is 12 residues long. CDR3 DNA: TGTGCCAGCAGTCACAGGACCTATGGCTACACCTTC. Amino acid sequence: CASSHRTYGYTF.

CDR3 loop: CASSLSSGYREQFF. Here the CDR3 DNA reads TGTGCCAGCAGTTTATCATCGGGGTACCGTGAGCAGTTCTTC. V and J are TRBV27 and TRBJ2-1; TRBD2 might be the D (5 bases). In germline, CDR1 is MNHEY, CDR2 SMNVEV (reference sequence). V was cut by 0 bases and J by 9 bases, with 12 bases left in between. The CDR3 spans 14 residues.

The chain recombines TRBV10-3 with TRBJ1-5; D is perhaps TRBD1 (5 bases). The CDR3 runs to 13 residues. V lost 5 bases and J lost 3, with 8 bases in between. Per the germline V gene, CDR1 is ENHRY and CDR2 is SYGVKD. CDR3 sequence (DNA): TGTGCCATCAGTCCAGGGAACAATCAGCCCCAGCATTTT. Its translation: CAISPGNNQPQHF.

The gene calls are TRBV20-1 and TRBJ1-1, with 7 positions matching TRBD1. From germline, CDR1 is DFQATT and CDR2 SNEGSKA (reference sequence). The CDR3 extends over 13 amino acids. Germline trimming cut 3 bases from V and 4 bases from J; bases unmatched to any gene: 5. DNA for the CDR3: TGCAGTGCTAGTATCCAGGGGGGCACTGAAGCTTTCTTT. It encodes CSASIQGGTEAFF.

The chain carries TRBV5-3 and TRBJ1-2, with 9 bases aligning to TRBD1. TRBV5-3 falls under the ORF class, with uncertain function. This CDR3 is built from 15 residues. The V gene end was trimmed by 3 bases and the J gene end by 7 bases; junction bases not matched to a gene: 10. The CDR3 is CARSCRDREPCGYTF. The CDR3 DNA reads as TGTGCCAGAAGCTGCCGGGACAGGGAACCCTGTGGCTACACCTTC.

The gene calls are TRBV19 and TRBJ2-3; weak D call: TRBD2 (6 bases). V lost 4 bases and J lost 2, with 16 bases in between. Per germline, CDR1 LNHDA and CDR2 SQIVND (reference sequence). The CDR3 is made up of 16 amino acids. CDR3 protein: CASSKWLGGSTDTQYF. The DNA of the CDR3 is TGTGCCAGTAGTAAATGGCTGGGGGGATCCACAGATACGCAGTATTTT.

The rearrangement links TRBV10-3 to TRBJ1-5; D is unresolved. This CDR3 has 15 amino acids. CDR1 is ENHRY and CDR2 is SYGVKD in the germline V gene. V lost 7 bases, J lost 0 bases, and 13 bases lay in between. For the CDR3, the DNA is TGTGCCATCAATCCCTCGAGAGTTAGCAATCAGCCCCAGCATTTT. Translating gives CAINPSRVSNQPQHF.

This sequence joins TRBV27 and TRBJ2-1; 9 nucleotides line up with TRBD2. The CDR3 length is 15 residues. J lost 5 bases, V lost 1 base, and 3 bases had no gene match. The germline V gene has CDR1 MNHEY and CDR2 SMNVEV (reference sequence). The CDR3 loop reads CASSLWRGGDNEQFF. The DNA of the CDR3 is TGTGCCAGCAGTTTATGGCGGGGGGGAGACAATGAGCAGTTCTTC.

This chain uses TRBV4-1 with TRBJ1-1; 8 bases align to TRBD1. Germline V gene sequence: CDR1 MGHRA, CDR2 YSYEKL. This CDR3 spans 22 amino acids. V lost 1 base to trimming and J lost 0 bases; unmatched junction nucleotides: 22. CDR3 sequence: CASSQGGDGGDRPWGMNTEAFF. As DNA, the CDR3 is TGCGCCAGCAGCCAAGGCGGGGATGGGGGGGACAGGCCTTGGGGTATGAACACTGAAGCTTTCTTT.

J is TRBJ2-4 and V is TRBV6-2 or TRBV6-3; TRBD2 is a possible D gene (6 bases). Germline V gene sequence: CDR1 MNHEY, CDR2 SVGEGT. The CDR3 is 19 amino acids. Trimming shortened V by 6 bases and J by 0 bases, and 24 bases separated the two germline ends. The CDR3 nucleotides read TGTGCCAGCAGCCCTTTACGTGGTAGCGGAGTCCTAGCCAAAAACATTCAGTACTTC. Encoded protein: CASSPLRGSGVLAKNIQYF.

This rearrangement joins TRBV19 to TRBJ2-7, with D maybe TRBD2 (6 bases). Germline lookup yields CDR1 LNHDA and CDR2 SQIVND (reference sequence). V was cut by 2 bases and J by 5 bases, with 10 bases left in between. CDR3 length equals 13 residues. For the CDR3, the DNA is TGTGCCAGTAGTATACAGGGAGGTCACGAGCAGTACTTC. This gives the protein CASSIQGGHEQYF.

The rearrangement uses TRBV11-2 and TRBJ2-2, with 9 bases aligning to TRBD1. CDR1 is SGHAT, CDR2 FQNNGV, per germline. The ends lost 3 bases at V and 6 bases at J; junction bases unmatched: 2. CDR3 length equals 14 residues. The CDR3 DNA reads as TGTGCCAGCAGCTTGGACAGGGGCGCCGGGGAGCTGTTTTTT. As protein: CASSLDRGAGELFF.

This rearrangement joins TRBV4-3 to TRBJ1-1; D remains unclear. Germline loops: CDR1 LGHNA, CDR2 YSLEER. V was cut by 0 bases and J by 2 bases, with 7 bases left in between. This CDR3 region has 14 residues. The chain's CDR3 is CASSQEPGNTEAFF. The CDR3 bases are TGCGCCAGCAGCCAAGAGCCAGGCAACACTGAAGCTTTCTTT.

The genes are TRBV10-3 and TRBJ2-1, with TRBD1 identical over 7 bases. The CDR3 has 12 residues. Trimming removed 6 bases from V and 8 bases from J; junction bases left unmatched: 4. Germline CDR1 reads ENHRY; CDR2 reads SYGVKD. In DNA, the CDR3 is TGTGCCATCAGCCCAGGGGGAGATGAGCAGTTCTTC. Its protein is CAISPGGDEQFF.